This T cell receptor (beta chain) was recovered during a study of blood T cell repertoires in COVID-19. Study background: Material from acute and convalescent COVID-19 was sourced from the United States, Italy and Spain.

Across under 25 US areas, participants ranged in age from about 18 to 100 years. The study recruited exposed participants who had met a COVID-19 case within 2 weeks before entry. The CDR3 loop spans 13 amino acids. V gave up 4 bases and J gave up 7 bases, with 11 bases separating them. Germline V gene data show CDR1 as LNHDA and CDR2 as SQIVND (reference sequence). Per the authors' pipeline: Estimated nucleated cell counts came from reference gene primer amplification. Sequencing used immunoSEQ multiplex PCR; TCRdb keeps in-frame clones, though not all of them. That table furnishes V, J and clone size, whereas the DNA furnished D and trimming. The repertoire holds roughly 200,000 clones, with 84% as singletons.

The material sequenced was PBMCs or T cells enriched from blood (not recorded which). The TCR was taken from a woman in her twenties or thirties who had been exposed to COVID-19. J is TRBJ1-5 and V is TRBV19; tentatively, D is TRBD1 (6 bases). The CDR3 spells CASSTGARQPQHF. In nucleotides, the CDR3 is TGTGCCAGTAGTACAGGGGCCAGGCAGCCCCAGCATTTT.